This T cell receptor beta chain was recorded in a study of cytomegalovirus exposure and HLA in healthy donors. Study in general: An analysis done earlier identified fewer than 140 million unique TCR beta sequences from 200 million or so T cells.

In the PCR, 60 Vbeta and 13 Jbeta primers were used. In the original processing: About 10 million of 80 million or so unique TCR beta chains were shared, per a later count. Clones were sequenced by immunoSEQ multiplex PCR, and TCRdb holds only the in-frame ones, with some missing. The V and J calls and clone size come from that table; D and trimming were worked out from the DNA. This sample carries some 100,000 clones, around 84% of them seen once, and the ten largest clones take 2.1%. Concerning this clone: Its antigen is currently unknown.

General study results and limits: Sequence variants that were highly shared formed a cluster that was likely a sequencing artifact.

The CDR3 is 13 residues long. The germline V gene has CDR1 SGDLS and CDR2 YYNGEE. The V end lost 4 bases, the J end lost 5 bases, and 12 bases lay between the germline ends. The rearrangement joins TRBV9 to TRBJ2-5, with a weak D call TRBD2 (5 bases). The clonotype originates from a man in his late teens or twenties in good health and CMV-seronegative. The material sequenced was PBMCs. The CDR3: CASSPRGDETQYF. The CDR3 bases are TGTGCCAGCAGCCCACGGGGTGATGAGACCCAGTACTTC.